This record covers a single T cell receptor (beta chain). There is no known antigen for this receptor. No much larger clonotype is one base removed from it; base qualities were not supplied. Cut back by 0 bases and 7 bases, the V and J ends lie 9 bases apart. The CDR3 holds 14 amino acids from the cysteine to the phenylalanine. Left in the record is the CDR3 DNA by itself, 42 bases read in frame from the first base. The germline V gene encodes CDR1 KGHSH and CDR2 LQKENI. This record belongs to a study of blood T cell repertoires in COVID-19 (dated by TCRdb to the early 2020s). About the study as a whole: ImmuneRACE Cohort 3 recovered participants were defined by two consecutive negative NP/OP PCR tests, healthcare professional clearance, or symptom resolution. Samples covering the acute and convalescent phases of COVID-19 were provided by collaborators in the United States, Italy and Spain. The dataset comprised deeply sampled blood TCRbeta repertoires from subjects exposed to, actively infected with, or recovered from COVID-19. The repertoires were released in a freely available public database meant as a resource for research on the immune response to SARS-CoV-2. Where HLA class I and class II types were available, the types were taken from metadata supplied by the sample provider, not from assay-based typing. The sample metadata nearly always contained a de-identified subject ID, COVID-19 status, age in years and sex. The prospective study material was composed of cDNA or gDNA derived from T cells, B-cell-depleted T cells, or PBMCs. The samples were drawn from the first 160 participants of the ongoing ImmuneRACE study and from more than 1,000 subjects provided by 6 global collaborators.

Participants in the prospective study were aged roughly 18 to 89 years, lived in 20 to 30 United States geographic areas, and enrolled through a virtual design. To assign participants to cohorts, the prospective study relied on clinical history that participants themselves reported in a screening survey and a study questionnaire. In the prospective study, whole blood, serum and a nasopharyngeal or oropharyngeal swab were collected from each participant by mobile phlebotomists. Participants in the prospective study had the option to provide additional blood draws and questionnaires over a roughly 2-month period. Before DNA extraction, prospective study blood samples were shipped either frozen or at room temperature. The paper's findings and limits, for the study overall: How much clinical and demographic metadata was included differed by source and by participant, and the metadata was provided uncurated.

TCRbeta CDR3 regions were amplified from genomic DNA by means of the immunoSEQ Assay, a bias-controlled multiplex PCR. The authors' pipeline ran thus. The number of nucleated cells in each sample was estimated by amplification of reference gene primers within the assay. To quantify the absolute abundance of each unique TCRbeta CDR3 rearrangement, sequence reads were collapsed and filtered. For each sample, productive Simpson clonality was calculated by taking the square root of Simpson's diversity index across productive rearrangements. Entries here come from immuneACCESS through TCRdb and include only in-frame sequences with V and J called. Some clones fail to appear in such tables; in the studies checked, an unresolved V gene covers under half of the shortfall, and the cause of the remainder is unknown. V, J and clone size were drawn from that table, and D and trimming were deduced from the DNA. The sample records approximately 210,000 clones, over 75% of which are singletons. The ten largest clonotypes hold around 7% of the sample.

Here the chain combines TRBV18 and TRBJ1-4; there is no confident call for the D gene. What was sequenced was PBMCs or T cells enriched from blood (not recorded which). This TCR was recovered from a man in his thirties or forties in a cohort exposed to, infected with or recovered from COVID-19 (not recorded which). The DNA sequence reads TGTGCCAGCTCACCACCAACTGCGCGTGAAAAACTGTTTTTT. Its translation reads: CASSPPTAREKLFF.